The rows below give T cell receptor beta chains drawn from one sample of a study of blood T cell repertoires in COVID-19. The repertoire was sequenced with immunoSEQ multiplex PCR; TCRdb's copy has only in-frame clones and lacks some. Of roughly 79,000 clones in the sample, roughly 84% were seen once. The sample taken for sequencing was peripheral blood. These receptors originate from a man aged 50 to 59 with acute or convalescent COVID-19. Both conserved end residues are part of each CDR3. The D gene is left open where the match is weak. For some rows the clone size is stated as once, few or many, or as a class when expanded; others skip it.

size,V,J,D,DNA,CDR3
-,TRBV5-1,TRBJ2-1,-,TGCGCCAGCAGCCGAATGGGACACTACAATGAGCAGTTCTTC,CASSRMGHYNEQFF
-,TRBV7-2,TRBJ1-1,TRBD1,TGTGCCAGCAGCACGACAGGGACCATGAACACTGAAGCTTTCTTT,CASSTTGTMNTEAFF
-,TRBV28,TRBJ2-7,TRBD2,TGCGTAGCGGGGGCCTACGAGCAGTACTTC,CVAGAYEQYF
-,TRBV6-2/TRBV6-3,TRBJ1-2,-,TGTGCCAGCAGTGGGCACGGAACTAACTATGGCTACACCTTC,CASSGHGTNYGYTF
-,TRBV29-1,TRBJ2-1,TRBD2,TGCAGCGTTGGAGGGAGACTAGCGGGAGTAAGGGAGCAGTTCTTC,CSVGGRLAGVREQFF
once,TRBV10-3,TRBJ2-7,TRBD1,TGTGCCATCAGTGACGTCAGGGACAGGGGGCTTGAGCAGTACTTC,CAISDVRDRGLEQYF
once,TRBV7-8,TRBJ2-1,TRBD2,TGTGCCAGCAGCTTAGGCGGGGGGGCCCTCTACAATGAGCAGTTCTTC,CASSLGGGALYNEQFF
-,TRBV4-1,TRBJ1-2,-,TGCGCCAGCAGCATGGGTTATGGGGCGGCTAACTATGGCTACACCTTC,CASSMGYGAANYGYTF
-,TRBV5-4,TRBJ1-2,-,TGTGCCAGCAGCACGACAGAACTCTATGGCTACACCTTC,CASSTTELYGYTF
few,TRBV11-3,TRBJ1-4,-,TGTGCCAGCAGCTCCTGGGAGGGCCAGGGTAATGAAAAACTGTTTTTT,CASSSWEGQGNEKLFF
-,TRBV6-5,TRBJ2-1,TRBD2,TGTGCCAGCAGTTCCAATAGCGGGGGGTCAAACAATGAGCAGTTCTTC,CASSSNSGGSNNEQFF
few,TRBV2,TRBJ2-7,TRBD1,TGTGCCAGCAGCGATACAGGGGCAACCTACGAGCAGTACTTC,CASSDTGATYEQYF
-,TRBV30,TRBJ2-2,TRBD2,TGTGCCTGGGACGGGGGGGCCGGGGAGCTGTTTTTT,CAWDGGAGELFF
-,TRBV7-2,TRBJ2-5,TRBD2,TGTGCCAGCAGCTTACTAGCGGGGAAAGAGACCCAGTACTTC,CASSLLAGKETQYF
-,TRBV7-2,TRBJ2-3,-,TGTGCCAGCAGCTTACAAGCGCTAGCCGCAGATACGCAGTATTTT,CASSLQALAADTQYF
-,TRBV9,TRBJ1-2,TRBD1,TGTGCCAGCAGCGTAGGGGGGACAGGGTCTAACTATGGCTACACCTTC,CASSVGGTGSNYGYTF
-,TRBV5-1,TRBJ2-5,-,TGCGCCAGCAGCTTGAGTAGAGAGACCCAGTACTTC,CASSLSRETQYF
-,TRBV7-9,TRBJ2-7,TRBD2,TGTGCCAGCAGCTTATTCGGGACTAGCGGGAGGAACGAGCAGTACTTC,CASSLFGTSGRNEQYF
-,TRBV5-4,TRBJ2-1,TRBD2,TGTGCCAGCAGCGGGGGAGCGGGGGCTTCCTACAATGAGCAGTTCTTC,CASSGGAGASYNEQFF